This TCR beta chain was obtained from a study of T-cell reconstitution after alpha-beta-depleted transplantation in children. Per germline, CDR1 MNHEY and CDR2 SVGAGI. Trimming pared 0 bases from V and 0 bases from J, leaving 6 bases between. The CDR3 is 15 residues long. The authors prepared the TCRbeta library with unique molecular identifiers. MiXCR, run by TCRdb on the PCR reads, gives a single entry per CDR3 protein. The sample includes approximately 520,000 distinct CDR3 sequences, roughly 33% of them seen just once. The chain uses TRBV6-5 and TRBJ1-5; D ambiguous. Specimen: PBMCs from the stem cell graft donor, collected from the stem cell graft. This clonotype originated in a human donor who donated a stem cell graft to a child with aplastic anemia. The DNA for the CDR3 is TGTGCCAGCAGTTACTCTGGAGATAGCAATCAGCCCCAGCATTTT. This sequence encodes CASSYSGDSNQPQHF.